This TCR beta chain originates from a study of metastatic and nonmetastatic thyroid tumors (TCRdb year 2020). With regard to the full study: For patients with malignant and with benign thyroid disease, the researchers compared repertoires between peripheral blood samples and tumor or nodule tissue samples. What the work shows at the level of the full study, not this receptor alone: In both blood and tumor samples, malignant tumors were reported to have significantly higher TCR beta diversity than benign nodules.

The library was obtained by PCR. Sequenced using an Illumina HiSeq 4000. The TCR beta-chain CDR3 region of each patient was profiled by high-throughput sequencing. Regarding the original processing steps: Drawing on CDR3 differences between clinicopathological groups, the researchers built a classifier meant to tell apart patients with distant-metastatic papillary thyroid cancer. The Shannon index was used to assess repertoire diversity, and the Morisita-Horn index was used to assess tumor-blood repertoire similarity. In-frame beta chains were kept once TCRdb had trimmed the public reads at Q25 with fastp and called clones with MiXCR. These V and J calls derive from TCRdb rather than the authors' analysis. This sample is represented by about 14,000 clones; roughly 30% of them were singletons. The top ten clones comprise nearly 20% of the sample. The CDR3 sequence holds 14 residues, the cysteine and phenylalanine included. Only CDR3 DNA is held: 42 bases, read in frame from base 1. V is shortened by 0 bases, J by 7 bases, and the region joining them spans 11 bases. The germline V gene gives CDR1 as SGDLS and CDR2 as YYNGEE.

None of the patients had been given any treatment before thyroid surgery. Patient clinical samples collected from about 2012 to 2018 were retrospectively analysed using T-cell receptor beta sequencing. Taking its sample share into account, this clone is medium-sized (0.01 to 0.1%). Its antigen has not been determined. No clone much larger than this one lies a single base away; base qualities are absent. The specimen sequenced was tumor tissue. The chain is made from TRBV9 and TRBJ1-5; 5 matching bases give a weak D call of TRBD1. This receptor was identified in a female donor with papillary thyroid cancer or a benign thyroid nodule (not recorded which). Some clones in this sample may be carry-over from other donors' samples. The CDR3 region reads CASSVDGAGQPQHF. The DNA sequence is as follows: TGTGCCAGCAGCGTAGACGGGGCAGGGCAGCCCCAGCATTTT.